This TCR beta chain was recovered during a study of cytomegalovirus exposure and HLA in healthy donors. Study observations and caveats: Sequencing depth across donors, presence/absence analyses assumed, was roughly uniform. Reports credit the classifier with highly specific, highly sensitive diagnosis of cytomegalovirus status.

Comment on this clone: Antigen specificity is unknown.

PCR involved 60 Vbeta and 13 Jbeta primers. The assay was immunoSEQ multiplex PCR, and TCRdb's table has in-frame clones only and misses some. The sample shows under 150,000 clones, 82% of them seen only once. Germline CDR1 reads SGHRS; CDR2 reads YFSETQ. Trimming took 3 bases from V and 0 from J; bases not matched to a gene: 2. The CDR3 extends over 14 amino acids. This sequence joins TRBV5-1 and TRBJ1-1, with 7 bases lining up with TRBD1. The clonotype was recovered from a male donor in good health and CMV-seronegative. Material for sequencing was PBMCs. The CDR3 DNA reads as TGCGCCAGCAGCTCCCAGGGGGTGAACACTGAAGCTTTCTTT. Its translation: CASSSQGVNTEAFF.